The entry that follows covers one TCR beta chain sequence. Its antigen is currently not known. No much larger clonotype is one base removed from it; base qualities were not supplied. The junction carries 6 bases between V and J, which are trimmed by 2 bases and 10 bases respectively. The CDR3 runs 11 amino acids, cysteine and phenylalanine included. CDR3 DNA is the only sequence kept; it has 33 bases, read in frame from the first base. This record belongs to a study of control samples from healthy donors and cancer patients (dated by TCRdb to 2018 to 2020). The library was obtained by the immunoSEQ multiplex PCR assay. Held by TCRdb, this immuneACCESS table contains in-frame sequences only and omits some clones. Under half of the omission traces to an unresolved V gene where checked; the cause of the rest is unknown. This sample comprises some 170,000 clones, approximately 94% of them detected only once. In total, the top ten clones hold 12% to 15% of the sample.

The chain is encoded by TRBV12-3 or TRBV12-4 joined to TRBJ2-1; too little of a D gene remains to name it. The sequencing input was PBMCs. The sequence derives from a man aged 55 to 70 with colorectal cancer. The CDR3 corresponds to CASSLRREQFF. The DNA sequence is TGTGCCAGCAGTTTACGCCGAGAGCAGTTCTTC.